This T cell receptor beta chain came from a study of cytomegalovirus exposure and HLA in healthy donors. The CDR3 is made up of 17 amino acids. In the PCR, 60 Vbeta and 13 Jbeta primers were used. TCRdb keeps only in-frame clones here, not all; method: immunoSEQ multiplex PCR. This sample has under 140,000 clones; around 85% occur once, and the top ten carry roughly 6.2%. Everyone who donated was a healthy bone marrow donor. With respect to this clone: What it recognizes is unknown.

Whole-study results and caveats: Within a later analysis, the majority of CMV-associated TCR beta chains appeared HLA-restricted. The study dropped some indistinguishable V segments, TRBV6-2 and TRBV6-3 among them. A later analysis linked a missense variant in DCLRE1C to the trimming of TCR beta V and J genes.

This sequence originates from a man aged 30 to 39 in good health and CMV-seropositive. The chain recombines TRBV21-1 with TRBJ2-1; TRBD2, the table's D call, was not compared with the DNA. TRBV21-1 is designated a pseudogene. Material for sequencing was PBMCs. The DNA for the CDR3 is TGTGCCAACCGAAGCCTAGGGACTAGCGGAACAGAAGGTGAGCAGTTCTTC. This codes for CANRSLGTSGTEGEQFF.